These 26 T cell receptor beta chains came from one sample sequenced in a study of T cell repertoires in cytomegalovirus infection. One entry per CDR3 protein, called by TCRdb with MiXCR from the reads. The sample gives about 480,000 distinct CDR3 sequences, 25% to 35% of which show up once; under 20% is in the top ten. No antigen has been identified for these receptors. The sequencing used cultured PBMCs, collected from culture after CMV antigen stimulation. Receptors originate from a human donor in good health (CMV status not recorded). Some clones in this sample may be carry-over from other donors' samples.

The chain is built from TRBV20-1 and TRBJ2-1; 11 nucleotides line up with TRBD1. CDR1 is DFQATT and CDR2 is SNEGSKA in the germline V gene (reference sequence). The CDR3 is made up of 13 amino acids. CDR3 nucleotides: TGCACAGGGACAGGGGGCTCCTACAATGAGCAGTTCTTC. This encodes CTGTGGSYNEQFF.

This clonotype was observed a single time. The chain combines TRBV28 with TRBJ2-7; D is ambiguous. The ends were cut back, 6 bases at V and 3 bases at J, with 15 bases in the middle. There are 14 residues in the CDR3. Germline CDR1 is MDHEN and CDR2 is SYDVKM. The CDR3 region has the DNA TGTGCCAGCAGCCCTGAGTCCTATATCTACGAGCAGTACGTC. Amino acid sequence: CASSPESYIYEQYV.

This clonotype was recorded a few times. The V call is TRBV15, the J call TRBJ1-4, with D uncertain. This CDR3 comprises 13 residues. CDR1 and CDR2 (germline): LNHNV, YYDKDF (reference sequence). The ends were cut back, 0 bases at V and 9 bases at J, with 8 bases in the middle. The CDR3: CATSRDREKKLFF. The CDR3 DNA reads TGTGCCACCAGCAGAGATCGGGAGAAAAAACTGTTTTTT.

The chain employs TRBV15 and TRBJ2-5; 7 positions match TRBD1. Germline values: CDR1 LNHNV, CDR2 YYDKDF (reference sequence). V lost 8 bases and J lost 3; bases outside the gene matches: 3. This CDR3 has 12 residues. The CDR3 sequence is CATSGTEETQYF. Here the CDR3 DNA reads TGTGCCACCTCCGGGACAGAAGAGACCCAGTACTTC. Looking up the rest from reference TRBV15 and TRBJ2-5 gives the full variable domain: DAMVIQNPRYQVTQFGKPVTLSCSQTLNHNVMYWYQQKSSQAPKLLFHYYDKDFNNEADTPDNFQSRRPNTSFCFLDIRSPGLGDTAMYLCATSGTEETQYFGPGTRLLVL.

The chain carries TRBV27 and TRBJ1-2; D is possibly TRBD1 (6 bases). The CDR3 contains 15 residues. Germline CDR1 and CDR2: MNHEY and SMNVEV (reference sequence). Trimming took 6 bases from V and 7 from J, leaving 21 bases between them. CDR3 amino acids: CASRAGTGIGGGYTF. The CDR3 DNA follows: TGTGCCAGCAGAGCAGGAACAGGGATCGGAGGTGGCTACACCTTC.

This clonotype was counted between two and nine times. V and J are TRBV28 and TRBJ2-7; 10 nucleotides line up with TRBD1. Germline V lookup: CDR1 MDHEN, CDR2 SYDVKM. Trimming took 4 bases from V and 5 from J; bases not matched to a gene: 8. The CDR3 runs to 15 residues. Here the CDR3 DNA reads TGTGCCAGCAGTTCCGCGGGACAGGGGATCCACGAGCAGTACTTC. Translating it yields CASSSAGQGIHEQYF.

The V gene is TRBV5-4, the J gene TRBJ2-3; 12 positions agree with TRBD2. From germline, CDR1 is SGHNT and CDR2 YYREEE (reference sequence). The CDR3 totals 18 residues. J gave up 3 bases and V 0 bases, and 8 bases lay outside the gene matches. CDR3 DNA sequence: TGTGCCAGCAGCTTGGAACTAGCGGGAGGCATTCGAACAGATACGCAGTATTTT. Translating it yields CASSLELAGGIRTDTQYF.

The rearrangement links TRBV15 to TRBJ2-7; 9 positions match TRBD2. V gave up 6 bases and J gave up 3 bases; unmatched junction bases: 3. This CDR3 contains 13 residues. CDR1 and CDR2 (germline): LNHNV, YYDKDF (reference sequence). The CDR3 DNA sequence: TGTGCCACCAGGGGTAGCGGGGGCTACGAGCAGTACTTC. Amino acid sequence: CATRGSGGYEQYF.

This clonotype occurred a few times. The chain links TRBV4-1 to TRBJ2-1; D gene uncertain. With 0 bases removed from V and 10 bases from J, the gap between germline ends came to 13 bases. The CDR3 length is 14 residues. Germline V CDR1 and CDR2: MGHRA, YSYEKL. CDR3 protein: CASSQEPLSPEQFF. DNA of the CDR3: TGCGCCAGCAGCCAAGAACCCCTTAGCCCAGAGCAGTTCTTC.

This clonotype was seen ten or more times. This chain uses TRBV7-2 with TRBJ2-1; TRBD2 matches 10 bases. The germline CDR1 and CDR2 sequences are SGHTA and FQGNSA. CDR3 length: 15 residues. Trimming cost V 4 bases and J 2 bases; bases outside gene matches: 2. CDR3 DNA: TGTGCCAGCAGCTGGACTAGCGGAACCTACAATGAGCAGTTCTTC. Translating it yields CASSWTSGTYNEQFF.

The chain has TRBV12-3 or TRBV12-4 and TRBJ2-3; 10 nucleotides align to TRBD1. CDR3 length: 16 amino acids. V gave up 5 bases and J gave up 3 bases; unmatched junction bases: 8. The CDR3, as DNA: TGTGCCAGCAGTCTCGACAGGGGGCGCTTAACAGATACGCAGTATTTT. It translates to CASSLDRGRLTDTQYF.

This clonotype came up a few times. V and J are TRBV20-1 and TRBJ2-1, with 7 nucleotides matching TRBD2. With 8 bases clipped from V and 4 bases from J, the junction kept 17 bases outside the gene matches. The CDR3 loop spans 16 amino acids. CDR1 DFQATT and CDR2 SNEGSKA come from the germline V gene (reference sequence). In DNA form, the CDR3 reads TGCAGTACCGTACCATCTCATCGGGGGGATTACAATGAGCAGTTCTTC. This sequence encodes CSTVPSHRGDYNEQFF.

The chain uses TRBV4-1 and TRBJ1-6; a possible D gene is TRBD1 (6 bases). This CDR3 contains 19 residues. Germline-derived CDR1 and CDR2 are MGHRA and YSYEKL. Trimming pared 4 bases from V and 0 bases from J, leaving 19 bases between. The DNA for the CDR3 is TGCGCCAGCAGCCCCGTGGACAGTGGTGCGAGCTCCTATAATTCACCCCTCCACTTT. Its protein is CASSPVDSGASSYNSPLHF.

This clonotype was counted at least ten times. This rearrangement joins TRBV6-1 to TRBJ2-7; tentatively, D is TRBD2 (5 bases). The CDR3 length is 15 residues. Germline V CDR1 and CDR2: MNHNS, SASEGT. V gave up 6 bases and J gave up 7 bases, with 22 bases separating them. Here the CDR3 reads CASRPEDLRRGEQYF. The CDR3 DNA reads TGTGCCAGCAGGCCGGAGGATCTTAGGCGAGGAGAGCAGTACTTC.

There are a few counts of this clonotype. CDR3: CASSKGQFF. The CDR3, as DNA: TGTGCCAGCAGCAAGGGTCAGTTCTTC. This sequence joins TRBV7-2 and TRBJ2-1; D gene uncertain. Germline loops: CDR1 SGHTA, CDR2 FQGNSA. This CDR3 region has 9 residues. V was shortened by 5 bases and J by 13 bases, with 6 bases between the two germline ends.

V is TRBV5-4 and J is TRBJ2-1; D ambiguous. The CDR3 totals 14 residues. In germline, CDR1 is SGHNT, CDR2 YYREEE (reference sequence). V was trimmed by 4 bases and J by 5 bases, leaving 13 bases between them. The CDR3 DNA is TGTGCCAGCAGCAGCCGGGCCTCACACAATGAGCAGTTCTTC. Its translation: CASSSRASHNEQFF.

CDR3 nucleotide sequence: TGTGCCAGCGAAGATATCGGGAACACCGGGGAGCTGTTTTTT. Protein: CASEDIGNTGELFF. The chain couples TRBV6-2 or TRBV6-3 to TRBJ2-2; D call uncertain. V lost 8 bases, J lost 1 base, and 11 bases lay in between. CDR3 size: 14 residues. Germline CDR1 reads MNHEY; CDR2 reads SVGEGT.

The chain has TRBV19 and TRBJ2-6; 8 nucleotides line up with TRBD1. The trim removed 4 bases at V and 2 bases at J, leaving 4 bases unmatched. Germline CDR1 and CDR2: LNHDA and SQIVND (reference sequence). This CDR3 region has 16 residues. The CDR3 DNA reads TGTGCCAGTAGTACCTCAGGGGGCGCTGGGGCCAACGTCCTGACTTTC. It codes for CASSTSGGAGANVLTF.

The genes are TRBV5-6 and TRBJ2-7; D gene unclear. CDR1 is SGHDT, CDR2 YYEEEE, per germline. The CDR3 has 15 amino acids. Trimming shortened V by 0 bases and J by 5 bases, and 15 bases separated the two germline ends. The CDR3 DNA follows: TGTGCCAGCAGCTTGGCTACGACCCCTGGCAACGAGCAGTACGTC. Its translation is CASSLATTPGNEQYV.

Only a few counts were recorded for this clonotype. A junction end diverges from the germline sequence, so it may reflect a read error. The chain couples TRBV10-3 to TRBJ1-1, with 7 bases matching TRBD1. This CDR3 contains 15 residues. Germline CDR1 is ENHRY and CDR2 is SYGVKD. The CDR3 coding sequence is TGTGCCGTCAGGGGGGGGGACCTCATGAACACTGAAGCTTTCTTT. Translation gives CAVRGGDLMNTEAFF.

The chain is built from TRBV28 and TRBJ2-1, with a weak D call TRBD2 (5 bases). CDR3 length: 16 residues. Germline CDR1 is MDHEN and CDR2 is SYDVKM. V dropped 3 bases and J dropped 7 bases, with 19 bases sitting between them. The CDR3 reads CASSFMVGVKGNEQFF. As DNA, the CDR3 is TGTGCCAGCAGTTTCATGGTGGGAGTTAAGGGTAATGAGCAGTTCTTC.

The chain combines TRBV2 with TRBJ2-2; 9 bases are shared with TRBD2. Trimming cost V 8 bases and J 1 base; bases outside gene matches: 8. The CDR3 consists of 16 residues. CDR1 and CDR2 (germline): SNHLY, FYNNEI. CDR3 DNA sequence: TGTGCCAGCTGGATTAGCGGGAGAGGGAACACCGGGGAGCTGTTTTTT. This gives the protein CASWISGRGNTGELFF.

This rearrangement joins TRBV19 to TRBJ1-1, with D tentatively TRBD1 (5 bases). The V end lost 2 bases, the J end lost 5 bases, and 12 bases lay between the germline ends. The germline gives CDR1 LNHDA, CDR2 SQIVND (reference sequence). CDR3 length equals 14 residues. CDR3 sequence reads: CASSIQGERTEAFF. The CDR3 region has the DNA TGTGCCAGTAGTATACAGGGTGAGAGGACTGAAGCTTTCTTT.

This clonotype was recorded a few times. This chain links TRBV6-1 with TRBJ1-1; 8 bases match TRBD1. Looked up from germline, CDR1 is MNHNS and CDR2 is SASEGT. The CDR3 is made up of 11 amino acids. J lost 6 bases, V lost 6 bases, and 0 bases had no gene match. Here the CDR3 DNA reads TGTGCCAGCAGGGACAGGGCTGAAGCTTTCTTT. Amino acid sequence: CASRDRAEAFF.

The chain combines TRBV7-9 with TRBJ1-4; D not certain. Trimming removed 2 bases at V and 3 bases at J, with 13 bases between. The germline CDR1 and CDR2 sequences are SEHNR and FQNEAQ (reference sequence). This CDR3 has 16 residues. CDR3 in amino acids: CASSLSSGPANEKLFF. The CDR3 nucleotides read TGTGCCAGCAGCTTATCCTCCGGGCCCGCTAATGAAAAACTGTTTTTT. Drawing the rest from reference TRBV7-9 and TRBJ1-4, the complete variable domain is DTGVSQNPRHKITKRGQNVTFRCDPISEHNRLYWYRQTLGQGPEFLTYFQNEAQLEKSRLLSDRFSAERPKGSFSTLEIQRTEQGDSAMYLCASSLSSGPANEKLFFGSGTQLSVL.

The CDR3: CSASWTGSYNEQFF. CDR3 bases: TGCAGTGCTAGCTGGACAGGTTCCTACAATGAGCAGTTCTTC. The chain uses TRBV20-1 and TRBJ2-1; TRBD1 matches 7 bases. V lost 3 bases and J lost 1; bases outside the gene matches: 3. The CDR3 contains 14 residues. From germline, CDR1 is DFQATT and CDR2 SNEGSKA (reference sequence).